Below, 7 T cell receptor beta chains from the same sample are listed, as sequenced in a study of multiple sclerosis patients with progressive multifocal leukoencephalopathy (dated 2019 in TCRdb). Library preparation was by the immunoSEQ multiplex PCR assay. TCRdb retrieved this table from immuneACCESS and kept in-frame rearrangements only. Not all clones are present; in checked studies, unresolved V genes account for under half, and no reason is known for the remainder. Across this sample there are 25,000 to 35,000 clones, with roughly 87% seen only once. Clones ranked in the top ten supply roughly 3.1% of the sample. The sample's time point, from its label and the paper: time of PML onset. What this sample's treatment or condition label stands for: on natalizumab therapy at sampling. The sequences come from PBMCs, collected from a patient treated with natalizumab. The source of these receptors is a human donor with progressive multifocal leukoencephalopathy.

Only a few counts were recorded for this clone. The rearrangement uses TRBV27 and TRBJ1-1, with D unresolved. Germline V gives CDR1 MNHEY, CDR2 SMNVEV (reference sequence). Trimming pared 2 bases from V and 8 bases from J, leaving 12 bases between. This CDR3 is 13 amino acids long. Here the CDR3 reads CASSLGGGPEAFF. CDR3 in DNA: TGTGCCAGCAGTTTAGGCGGTGGGCCCGAAGCTTTCTTT.

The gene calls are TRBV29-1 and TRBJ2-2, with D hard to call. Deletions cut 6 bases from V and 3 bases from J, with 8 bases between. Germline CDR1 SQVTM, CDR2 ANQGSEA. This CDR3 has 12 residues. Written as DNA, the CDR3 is TGCAGCGTCGACGGGTACACCGGGGAGCTGTTTTTT. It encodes CSVDGYTGELFF.

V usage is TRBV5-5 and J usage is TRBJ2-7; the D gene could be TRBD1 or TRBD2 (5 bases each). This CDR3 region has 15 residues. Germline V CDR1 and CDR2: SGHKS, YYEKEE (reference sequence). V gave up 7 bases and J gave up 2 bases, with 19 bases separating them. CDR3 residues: CASAFTGTATYEQYF. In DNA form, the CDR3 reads TGTGCCAGCGCTTTCACCGGGACGGCAACCTACGAGCAGTACTTC.

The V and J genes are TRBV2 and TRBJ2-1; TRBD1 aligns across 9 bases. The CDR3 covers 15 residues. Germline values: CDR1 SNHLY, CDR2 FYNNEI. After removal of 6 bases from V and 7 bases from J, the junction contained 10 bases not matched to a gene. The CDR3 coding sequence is TGTGCCAGCAGGGGCCCCGGGACAGGGAGGAATGAGCAGTTCTTC. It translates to CASRGPGTGRNEQFF.

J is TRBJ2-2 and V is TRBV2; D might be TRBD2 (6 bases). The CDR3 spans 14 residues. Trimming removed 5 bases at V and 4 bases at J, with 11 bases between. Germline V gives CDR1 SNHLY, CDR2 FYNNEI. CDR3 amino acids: CASSRERVTGELFF. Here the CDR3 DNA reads TGTGCCAGCAGTCGGGAGAGGGTCACCGGGGAGCTGTTTTTT.

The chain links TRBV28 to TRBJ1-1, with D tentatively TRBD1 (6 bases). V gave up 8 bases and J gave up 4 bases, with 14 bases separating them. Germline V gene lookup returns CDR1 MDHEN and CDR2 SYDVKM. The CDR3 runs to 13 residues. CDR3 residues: CASHSQGSTEAFF. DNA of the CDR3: TGTGCCAGCCACTCACAGGGAAGCACTGAAGCTTTCTTT.

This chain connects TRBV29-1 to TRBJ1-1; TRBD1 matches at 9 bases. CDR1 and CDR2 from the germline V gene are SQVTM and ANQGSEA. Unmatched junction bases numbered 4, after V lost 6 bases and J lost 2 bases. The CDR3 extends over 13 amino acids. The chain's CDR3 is CSVDRGSNTEAFF. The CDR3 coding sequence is TGCAGCGTCGACAGGGGGTCAAACACTGAAGCTTTCTTT.